Detailed here is one T cell receptor (beta chain). Its antigen is still unknown. The read halts 3 residues ahead of the CDR3 end, with the missing end drawn from the germline J gene. These data originate in a study of T cells in women clearing cervical HPV infection. The study, taken as a whole, reports: Effector/memory and HPV-specific T cells were not isolated, and association timing is unknown. Richness differences could reflect unmeasured T-cell content per sample. Combining TCR richness with V gene abundances gave approximately 0.8 AUC.

The CDR3 consists of 16 residues. Per the germline V gene, CDR1 is LNHDA and CDR2 is SQIVND (reference sequence). Trimming stripped 5 bases from V and 2 bases from J, with 17 bases between. MY09/MY11 PCR detected cervical HPV DNA; dot-blot assigned genotypes. Profiled with immunoSEQ multiplex PCR; TCRdb holds only in-frame clones, not every one. The sample table includes roughly 45,000 clones. Sample: blood buffy coat. This sequence was found in a woman between 18 and 75 years old with a cervical HPV16 infection that either progressed to CIN3+ or cleared (not recorded which). The rearrangement joins TRBV19 to TRBJ2-3, with D possibly being TRBD2 (5 bases). The sequenced CDR3 bases are TGTGCCAGTAGTCTACGGAGTCTAGCTGACACAGATACG. Translation: CASSLRSLADTDT. The full CDR3 sequence reads CASSLRSLADTDTQYF.